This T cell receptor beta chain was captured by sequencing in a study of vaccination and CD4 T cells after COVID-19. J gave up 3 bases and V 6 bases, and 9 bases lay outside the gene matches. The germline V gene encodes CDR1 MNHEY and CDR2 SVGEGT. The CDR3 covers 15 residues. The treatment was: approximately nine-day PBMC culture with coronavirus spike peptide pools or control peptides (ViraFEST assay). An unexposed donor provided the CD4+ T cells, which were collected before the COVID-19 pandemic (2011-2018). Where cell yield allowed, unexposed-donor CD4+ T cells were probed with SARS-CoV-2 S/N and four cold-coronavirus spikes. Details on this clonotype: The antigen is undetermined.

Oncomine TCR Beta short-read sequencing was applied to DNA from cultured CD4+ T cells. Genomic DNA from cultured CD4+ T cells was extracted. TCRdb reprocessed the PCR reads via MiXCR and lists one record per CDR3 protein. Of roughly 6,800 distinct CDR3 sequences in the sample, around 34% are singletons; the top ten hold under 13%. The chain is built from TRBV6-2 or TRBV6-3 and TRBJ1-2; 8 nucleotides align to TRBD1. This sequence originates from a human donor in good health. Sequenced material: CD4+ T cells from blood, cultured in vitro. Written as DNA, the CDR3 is TGTGCCAGCAGAGAAGTAGGACAGGGAGACTATGGCTACACCTTC. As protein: CASREVGQGDYGYTF.